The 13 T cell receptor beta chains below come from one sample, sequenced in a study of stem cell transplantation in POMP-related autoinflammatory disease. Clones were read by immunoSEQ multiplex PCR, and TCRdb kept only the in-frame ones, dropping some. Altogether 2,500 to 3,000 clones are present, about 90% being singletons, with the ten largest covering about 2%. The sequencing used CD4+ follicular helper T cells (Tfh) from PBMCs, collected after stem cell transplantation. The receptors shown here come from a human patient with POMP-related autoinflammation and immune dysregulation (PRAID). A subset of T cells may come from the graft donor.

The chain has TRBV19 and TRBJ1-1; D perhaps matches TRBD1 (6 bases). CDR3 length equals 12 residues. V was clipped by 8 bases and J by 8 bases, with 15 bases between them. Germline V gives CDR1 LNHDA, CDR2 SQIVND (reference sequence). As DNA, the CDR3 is TGTGCCAGTTCCCAGGGGATTAACGAAGCTTTCTTT. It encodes CASSQGINEAFF. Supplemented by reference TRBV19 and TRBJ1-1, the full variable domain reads DGGITQSPKYLFRKEGQNVTLSCEQNLNHDAMYWYRQDPGQGLRLIYYSQIVNDFQKGDIAEGYSVSREKKESFPLTVTSAQKNPTAFYLCASSQGINEAFFGQGTRLTVV.

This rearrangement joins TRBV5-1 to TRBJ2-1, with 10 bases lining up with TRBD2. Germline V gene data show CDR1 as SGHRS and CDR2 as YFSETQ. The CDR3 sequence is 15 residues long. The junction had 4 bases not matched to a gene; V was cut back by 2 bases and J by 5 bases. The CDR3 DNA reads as TGCGCCAGCAGCTTCAGCGGGGGGGCCGACAATGAGCAGTTCTTC. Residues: CASSFSGGADNEQFF.

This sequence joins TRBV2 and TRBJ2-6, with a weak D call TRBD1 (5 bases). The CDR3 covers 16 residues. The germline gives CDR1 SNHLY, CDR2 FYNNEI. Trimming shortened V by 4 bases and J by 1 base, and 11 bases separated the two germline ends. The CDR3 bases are TGTGCCAGCAGTGGAAACTCAGGGTCTGGGGCCAACGTCCTGACTTTC. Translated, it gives CASSGNSGSGANVLTF.

The CDR3 sequence: CAIMDGEGEETQYF. Written as DNA, the CDR3 is TGTGCCATCATGGACGGGGAGGGAGAAGAGACCCAGTACTTC. The V call is TRBV10-3, the J call TRBJ2-5, with 7 nucleotides matching TRBD2. V trimming: 7 bases; J trimming: 3 bases; junction bases outside the gene matches: 8. CDR1 ENHRY and CDR2 SYGVKD come from the germline V gene. There are 14 residues in the CDR3.

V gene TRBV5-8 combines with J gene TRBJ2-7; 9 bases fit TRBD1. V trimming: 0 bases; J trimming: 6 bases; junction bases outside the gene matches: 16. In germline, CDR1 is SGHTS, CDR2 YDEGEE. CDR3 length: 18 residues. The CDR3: CASSLVFGAGTGSSEQYF. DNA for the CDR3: TGTGCCAGCAGCTTGGTTTTTGGGGCCGGGACAGGGTCTAGCGAGCAGTACTTC.

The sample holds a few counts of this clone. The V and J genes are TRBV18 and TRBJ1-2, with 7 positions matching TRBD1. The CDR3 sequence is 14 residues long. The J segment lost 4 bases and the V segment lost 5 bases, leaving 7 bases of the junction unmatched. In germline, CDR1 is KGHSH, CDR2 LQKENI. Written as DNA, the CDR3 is TGTGCCAGCTCATCGACAGGGAGGGGCTATGGCTACACCTTC. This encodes CASSSTGRGYGYTF.

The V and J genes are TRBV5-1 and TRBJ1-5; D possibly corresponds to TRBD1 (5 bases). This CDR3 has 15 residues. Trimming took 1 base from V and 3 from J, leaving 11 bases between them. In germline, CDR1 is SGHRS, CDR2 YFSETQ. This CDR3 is CASSLSTGSNQPQHF. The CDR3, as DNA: TGCGCCAGCAGCTTGTCTACAGGTTCCAATCAGCCCCAGCATTTT.

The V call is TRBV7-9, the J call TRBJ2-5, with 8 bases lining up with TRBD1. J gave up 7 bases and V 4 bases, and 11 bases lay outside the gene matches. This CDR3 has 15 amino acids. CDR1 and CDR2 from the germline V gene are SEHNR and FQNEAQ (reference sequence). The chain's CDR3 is CASSSPGTGVRTQYF. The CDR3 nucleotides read TGTGCCAGCAGCTCCCCCGGGACAGGCGTCCGGACCCAGTACTTC.

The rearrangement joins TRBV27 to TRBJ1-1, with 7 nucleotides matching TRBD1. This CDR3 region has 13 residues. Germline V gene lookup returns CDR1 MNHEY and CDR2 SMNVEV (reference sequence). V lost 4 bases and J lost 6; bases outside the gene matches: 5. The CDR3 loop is CASSWGTEAEAFF. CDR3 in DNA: TGTGCCAGCAGTTGGGGGACAGAAGCTGAAGCTTTCTTT.

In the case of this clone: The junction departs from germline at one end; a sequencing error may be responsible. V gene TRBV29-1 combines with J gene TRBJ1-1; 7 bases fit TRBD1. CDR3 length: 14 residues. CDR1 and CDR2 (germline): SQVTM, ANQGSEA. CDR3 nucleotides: TGCAGCGTTGAAGCCTCTGACAGGGAGGATCCTCCTCATTTT. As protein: CSVEASDREDPPHF.

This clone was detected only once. In DNA form, the CDR3 reads TGTGCCACCAGTGATCCCGGCAGGTCACATCTCCCATACGATACGCAGTATTTT. It encodes CATSDPGRSHLPYDTQYF. The V gene is TRBV24-1, the J gene TRBJ2-3; D not resolved. Trimming removed 3 bases at V and 6 bases at J, with 24 bases between. The CDR3 has 18 residues. CDR1 is KGHDR, CDR2 SFDVKD, per germline.

The CDR3 loop is CASSVDVQGQDEQFF. CDR3 nucleotides: TGTGCCAGCAGCGTAGATGTACAGGGACAGGATGAGCAGTTCTTC. The chain uses TRBV7-8 and TRBJ2-1; TRBD1 aligns across 8 bases. Germline V lookup: CDR1 SGHVS, CDR2 FQNEAQ. After removal of 5 bases from V and 8 bases from J, the junction contained 11 bases not matched to a gene. The CDR3 length is 15 residues.

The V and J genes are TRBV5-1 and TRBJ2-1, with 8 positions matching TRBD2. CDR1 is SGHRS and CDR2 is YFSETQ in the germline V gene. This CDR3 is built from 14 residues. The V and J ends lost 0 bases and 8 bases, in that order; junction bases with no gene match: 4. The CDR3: CASSLVREVHEQFF. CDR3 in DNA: TGCGCCAGCAGCTTGGTGCGGGAGGTGCATGAGCAGTTCTTC.